This TCR beta chain was found in a study of T cell responses to AZD1222 COVID-19 vaccine. For this clone: Its antigen remains unidentified.

Study-level points and caveats: Nearly half of unique spike-specific TCRs reportedly avoided B.1.351 and B.1.1.7 mutated regions. Increased Spike-specific TCR breadth and depth were observed after two AZD1222 doses. White British donors predominated, females outnumbered males, and clonal diversity was possibly underestimated. Recipients of AZD1222 seropositive at baseline numbered only 5 or 6.

Germline trimming cut 5 bases from V and 3 bases from J; bases unmatched to any gene: 6. Looked up from germline, CDR1 is LGHDT and CDR2 is YNNKEL (reference sequence). The CDR3 is 14 residues long. TCRdb keeps only in-frame clones here, not all; method: immunoSEQ multiplex PCR. The sample records about 180,000 clones, about 91% being singletons. The TCR originated in an adult in good health. V gene TRBV3-1 (or the pseudogene TRBV3-2) combines with J gene TRBJ1-1; 7 nucleotides line up with TRBD1. This material consisted of peripheral blood, taken on day 0 of AZD1222 vaccination. In DNA, the CDR3 is TGTGCCAGCAGCAATCTGACAGGGCACACTGAAGCTTTCTTT. This codes for CASSNLTGHTEAFF.